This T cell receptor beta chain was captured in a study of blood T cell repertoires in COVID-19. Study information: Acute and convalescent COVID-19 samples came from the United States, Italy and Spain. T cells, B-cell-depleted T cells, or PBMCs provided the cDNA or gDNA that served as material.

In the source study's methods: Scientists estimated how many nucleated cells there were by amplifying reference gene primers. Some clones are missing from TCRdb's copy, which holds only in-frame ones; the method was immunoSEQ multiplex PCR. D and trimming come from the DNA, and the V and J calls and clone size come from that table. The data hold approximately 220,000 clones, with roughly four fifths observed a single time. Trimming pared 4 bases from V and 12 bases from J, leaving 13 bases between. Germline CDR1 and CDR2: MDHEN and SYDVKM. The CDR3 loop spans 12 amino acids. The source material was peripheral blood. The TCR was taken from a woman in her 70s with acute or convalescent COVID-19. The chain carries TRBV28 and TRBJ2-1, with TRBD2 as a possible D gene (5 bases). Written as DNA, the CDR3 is TGTGCCAGCAGTTCCTATAGCGTAGGGCAGTTCTTC. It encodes CASSSYSVGQFF. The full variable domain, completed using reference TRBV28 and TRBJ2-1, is DVKVTQSSRYLVKRTGEKVFLECVQDMDHENMFWYRQDPGLGLRLIYFSYDVKMKEKGDIPEGYSVSREKKERFSLILESASTNQTSMYLCASSSYSVGQFFGPGTRLTVL.